These T cell receptor beta chains were read from a single sample in a study of read filtering for tumor transcriptome and immune sequencing. MiXCR, applied by TCRdb to the reads, yields one record per CDR3 protein. This table has 39,000 or so distinct CDR3 sequences, roughly an eighth appearing once. The sample comprised a population of CD138-negative cells sorted from bone marrow. The receptors were sampled from a donor over 35 with multiple myeloma. Each CDR3 is given with its conserved first and last residue. The D gene is left open where the match is weak. Rows may omit the clone size; those that give it use once, few, many or a size class.

size: NA
V: TRBV11-1
D: TRBD1
J: TRBJ2-7
CDR3: CASRLGQGTYEQYF
DNA: TGTGCCAGCCGCTTAGGACAGGGGACCTACGAGCAGTACTTC

size: many
V: TRBV29-1
D: TRBD1
J: TRBJ2-2
CDR3: CSVETRTGGTGELFF
DNA: TGCAGCGTTGAAACCAGGACAGGGGGCACCGGGGAGCTGTTTTTT

size: many
V: TRBV7-9
D: NA
J: TRBJ2-7
CDR3: CASSPSGRTVDEQYF
DNA: TGTGCCAGCAGCCCCTCCGGAAGGACGGTGGACGAGCAGTACTTC

size: many
V: TRBV5-1
D: NA
J: TRBJ2-5
CDR3: CASSLRGSETQYF
DNA: TGCGCCAGCAGCTTGCGGGGGAGTGAGACCCAGTACTTC

size: many
V: TRBV28
D: NA
J: TRBJ1-1
CDR3: CASSLLGVGAFF
DNA: TGTGCCAGCAGTTTATTGGGTGTGGGAGCTTTCTTT

size: many
V: TRBV7-2
D: NA
J: TRBJ1-5
CDR3: CASSLRTGKGIKPQHF
DNA: TGTGCCAGCAGCTTACGTACAGGAAAAGGAATTAAGCCCCAGCATTTT

size: few
V: TRBV10-1
D: NA
J: TRBJ1-1
CDR3: CASSSDSMPNTEAFF
DNA: TGCGCCAGCTCGTCGGACAGCATGCCGAACACTGAAGCTTTCTTT

size: many
V: TRBV11-3
D: NA
J: TRBJ2-7
CDR3: CASSPAWGASYEQYF
DNA: TGTGCCAGCAGCCCGGCTTGGGGGGCATCCTACGAGCAGTACTTC

size: few
V: TRBV6-2/TRBV6-3
D: TRBD1
J: TRBJ2-3
CDR3: CASSYSSGTGSRDTQYF
DNA: TGTGCCAGCAGTTACTCATCCGGGACAGGGTCACGAGATACGCAGTATTTT

size: many
V: TRBV19
D: TRBD1
J: TRBJ1-5
CDR3: CASQDRELQPQHF
DNA: TGTGCCAGCCAGGACAGGGAGCTTCAGCCCCAGCATTTT

size: many
V: TRBV20-1
D: TRBD2
J: TRBJ2-1
CDR3: CSAKLAGDLYNEQFF
DNA: TGCAGTGCTAAGTTAGCGGGGGACCTATACAATGAGCAGTTCTTC

size: many
V: TRBV7-2
D: TRBD2
J: TRBJ2-5
CDR3: CASRGGGREETQYF
DNA: TGTGCCAGCAGGGGAGGCGGGAGGGAAGAGACCCAGTACTTC

size: many
V: TRBV7-9
D: NA
J: TRBJ2-2
CDR3: CASRKAPGELFF
DNA: TGTGCCAGCAGGAAAGCCCCCGGGGAGCTGTTTTTT